The clone carrying this T cell receptor (beta chain) showed up many times. Its cognate antigen is unknown. The V gene's germline CDR1 is SEHNR and CDR2 FQNEAQ (reference sequence). Trimming took 0 bases from V and 6 from J, leaving 11 bases between them. This CDR3 has 14 amino acids. The sample comes from a study of CD8 T cells in ankylosing spondylitis. Study-level points and caveats: Certain motif variants had earlier been reported in reactive arthritis synovial fluid and blood. Clones tied to disease were said to be significantly enriched in matched ankylosing spondylitis synovial fluid. Seven to nine highly homologous variants formed a TCR beta motif that appeared characteristic of ankylosing spondylitis blood. Researchers report that disease-linked clones proved CD8+ and relatively rare in peripheral blood.

Quantitative 5'-RACE with molecular barcodes generated TCR beta libraries. One entry per CDR3 protein, called by TCRdb with MiXCR from the 5' RACE reads. The table records 100,000 to 150,000 distinct CDR3 sequences, roughly 15% of them present only once. The sample taken for sequencing was blood, either unsorted or a sorted T cell fraction (not recorded which). V gene TRBV7-9 combines with J gene TRBJ1-2, with D possibly matching TRBD1 (5 bases). This clonotype was obtained from a male donor with ankylosing spondylitis. The DNA of the CDR3 is TGTGCCAGCAGCTTAGCGGGGACCCCTCATGGCTACACCTTC. The encoded protein is CASSLAGTPHGYTF. The full variable domain, with the rest looked up from reference TRBV7-9 and TRBJ1-2, is DTGVSQNPRHKITKRGQNVTFRCDPISEHNRLYWYRQTLGQGPEFLTYFQNEAQLEKSRLLSDRFSAERPKGSFSTLEIQRTEQGDSAMYLCASSLAGTPHGYTFGSGTRLTVV.